The present TCR beta chain was sequenced within a study of cytomegalovirus exposure and HLA in healthy donors. General study points: When analyzed later, a missense DCLRE1C variant was found to be linked to TCR beta V- and J-gene trimming. A later analysis linked some 17,000 TCR beta sequences to HLA alleles at 0.05 false discovery rate. CMV antigen specificity of three CMV-associated chains was confirmed in vitro. For most TCR sequences rarity was the rule, although some public TCRs occurred in many donors.

As concerns this clone: Antigen specificity is unknown.

The primer mix had 60 Vbeta and 13 Jbeta primers. Profiling relied on immunoSEQ multiplex PCR, and the TCRdb table lists in-frame clones only, not all of them. The data contain 180,000 or so clones, 80% of them singletons. Looked up from germline, CDR1 is SGHTA and CDR2 is FQGNSA. Trimming cost V 5 bases and J 2 bases; bases outside gene matches: 4. The CDR3 is 14 residues long. Sequencing used PBMCs. This rearrangement joins TRBV7-2 to TRBJ2-7; TRBD1 matches at 9 bases. The receptor was derived from a woman aged 30 to 39 in good health and CMV-seronegative. Here the CDR3 reads CASSRGTGTYEQYF. The CDR3 nucleotides read TGTGCCAGCAGCCGAGGGACAGGGACCTACGAGCAGTACTTC.